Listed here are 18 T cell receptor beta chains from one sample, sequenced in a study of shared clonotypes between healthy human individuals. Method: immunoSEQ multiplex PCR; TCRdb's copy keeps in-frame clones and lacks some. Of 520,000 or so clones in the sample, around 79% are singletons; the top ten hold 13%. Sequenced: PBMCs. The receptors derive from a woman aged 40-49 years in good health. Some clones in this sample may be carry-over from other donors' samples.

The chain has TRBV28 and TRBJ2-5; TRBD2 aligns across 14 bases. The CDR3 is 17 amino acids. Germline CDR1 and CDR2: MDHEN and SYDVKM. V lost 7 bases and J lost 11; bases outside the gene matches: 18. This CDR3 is CASTTRGTSGGPREQYF. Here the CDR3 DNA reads TGTGCCAGCACTACCCGGGGGACTAGCGGGGGCCCTAGGGAGCAGTACTTC.

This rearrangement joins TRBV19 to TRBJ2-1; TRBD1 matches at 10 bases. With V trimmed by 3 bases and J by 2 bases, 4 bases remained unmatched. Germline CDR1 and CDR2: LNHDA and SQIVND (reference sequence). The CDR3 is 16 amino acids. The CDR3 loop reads CASSMGQGLPYNEQFF. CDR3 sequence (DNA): TGTGCCAGTAGTATGGGACAGGGGTTACCCTACAATGAGCAGTTCTTC. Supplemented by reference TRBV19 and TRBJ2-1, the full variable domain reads DGGITQSPKYLFRKEGQNVTLSCEQNLNHDAMYWYRQDPGQGLRLIYYSQIVNDFQKGDIAEGYSVSREKKESFPLTVTSAQKNPTAFYLCASSMGQGLPYNEQFFGPGTRLTVL.

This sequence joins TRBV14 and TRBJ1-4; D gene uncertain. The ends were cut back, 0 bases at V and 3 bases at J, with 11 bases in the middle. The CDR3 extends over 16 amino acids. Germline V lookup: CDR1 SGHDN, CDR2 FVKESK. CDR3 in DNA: TGTGCCAGCAGCCAAGACACCGGATATGCTAATGAAAAACTGTTTTTT. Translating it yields CASSQDTGYANEKLFF. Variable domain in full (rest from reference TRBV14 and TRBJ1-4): EAGVTQFPSHSVIEKGQTVTLRCDPISGHDNLYWYRRVMGKEIKFLLHFVKESKQDESGMPNNRFLAERTGGTYSTLKVQPAELEDSGVYFCASSQDTGYANEKLFFGSGTQLSVL.

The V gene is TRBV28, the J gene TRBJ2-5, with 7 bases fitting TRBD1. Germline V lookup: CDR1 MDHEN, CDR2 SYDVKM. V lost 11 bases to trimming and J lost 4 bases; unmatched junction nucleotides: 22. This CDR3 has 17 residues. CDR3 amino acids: CASGSGRQGVKGETQYF. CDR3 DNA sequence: TGTGCCTCAGGAAGTGGGCGACAGGGCGTGAAAGGAGAGACCCAGTACTTC.

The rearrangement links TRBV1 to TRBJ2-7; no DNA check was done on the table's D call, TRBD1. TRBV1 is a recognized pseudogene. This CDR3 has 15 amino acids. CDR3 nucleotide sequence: TGCACCAGCAGCCATCCCGGGACAGGGTGTCCCGAGCAGTACTTC. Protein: CTSSHPGTGCPEQYF.

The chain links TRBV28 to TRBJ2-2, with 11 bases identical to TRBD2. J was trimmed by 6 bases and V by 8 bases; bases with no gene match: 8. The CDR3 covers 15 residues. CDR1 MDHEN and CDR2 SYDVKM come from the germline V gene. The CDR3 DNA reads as TGTGCCAGCGGAATTAGCGGGAGGGCCTCCGGGGAGCTGTTTTTT. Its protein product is CASGISGRASGELFF.

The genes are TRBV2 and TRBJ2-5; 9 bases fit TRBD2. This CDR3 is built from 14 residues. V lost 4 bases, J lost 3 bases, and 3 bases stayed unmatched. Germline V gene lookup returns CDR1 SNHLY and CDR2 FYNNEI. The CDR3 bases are TGTGCCAGCAGTGGTCTAGCGGGAAAAGAGACCCAGTACTTC. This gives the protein CASSGLAGKETQYF.

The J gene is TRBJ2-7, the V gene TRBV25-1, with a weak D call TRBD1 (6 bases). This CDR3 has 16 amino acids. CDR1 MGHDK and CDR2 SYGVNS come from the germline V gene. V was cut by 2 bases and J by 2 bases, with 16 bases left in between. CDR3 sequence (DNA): TGTGCCAGCAGTGAAGATCTGGGCAGGGGCCCCTACGAGCAGTACTTC. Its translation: CASSEDLGRGPYEQYF.

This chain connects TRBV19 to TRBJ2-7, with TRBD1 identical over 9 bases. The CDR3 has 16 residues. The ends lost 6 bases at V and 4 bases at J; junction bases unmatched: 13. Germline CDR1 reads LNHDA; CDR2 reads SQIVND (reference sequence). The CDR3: CASSPGGTGLIYEQYF. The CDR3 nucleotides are TGTGCCAGTAGCCCCGGAGGGACAGGGTTAATTTACGAGCAGTACTTC.

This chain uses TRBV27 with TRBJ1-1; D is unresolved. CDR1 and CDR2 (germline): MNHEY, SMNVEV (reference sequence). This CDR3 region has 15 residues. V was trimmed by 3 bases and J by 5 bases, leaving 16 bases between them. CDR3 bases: TGTGCCAGCAGTTTTAATCCTGGGCTTGGGACTGAAGCTTTCTTT. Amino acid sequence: CASSFNPGLGTEAFF.

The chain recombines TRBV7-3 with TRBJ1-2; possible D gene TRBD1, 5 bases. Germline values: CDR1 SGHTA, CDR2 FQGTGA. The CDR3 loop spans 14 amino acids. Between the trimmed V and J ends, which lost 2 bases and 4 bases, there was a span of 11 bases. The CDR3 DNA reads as TGTGCCAGCAGCTTAGGGCAGGGACCCTATGGCTACACCTTC. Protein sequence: CASSLGQGPYGYTF.

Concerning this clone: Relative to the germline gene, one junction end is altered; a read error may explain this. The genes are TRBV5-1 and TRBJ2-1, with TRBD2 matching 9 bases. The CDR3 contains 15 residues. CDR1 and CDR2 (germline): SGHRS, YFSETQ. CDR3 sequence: CASSVTSGSDNEQFF. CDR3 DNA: TGCGCCAGCAGCGTGACTAGCGGCTCCGACAATGAGCAGTTCTTC.

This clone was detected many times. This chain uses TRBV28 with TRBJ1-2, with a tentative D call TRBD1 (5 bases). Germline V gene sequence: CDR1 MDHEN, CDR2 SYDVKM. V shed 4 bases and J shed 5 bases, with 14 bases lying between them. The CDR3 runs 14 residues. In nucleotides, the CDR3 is TGTGCCAGCAGTTCGGATGGGGCAGGGTATGGCTACACCTTC. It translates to CASSSDGAGYGYTF.

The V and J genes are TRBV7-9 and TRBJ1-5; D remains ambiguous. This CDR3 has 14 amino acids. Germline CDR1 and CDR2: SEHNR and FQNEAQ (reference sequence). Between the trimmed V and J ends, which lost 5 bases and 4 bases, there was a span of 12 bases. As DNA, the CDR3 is TGTGCCAGCAGCCAAGCGGGAGGGAATCAGCCCCAGCATTTT. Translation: CASSQAGGNQPQHF.

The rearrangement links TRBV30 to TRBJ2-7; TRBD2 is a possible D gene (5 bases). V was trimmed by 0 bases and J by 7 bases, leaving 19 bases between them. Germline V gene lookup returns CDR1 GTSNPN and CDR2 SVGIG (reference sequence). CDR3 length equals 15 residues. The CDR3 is CAWSVRQRRTGEQYF. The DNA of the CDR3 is TGTGCCTGGAGTGTCAGGCAGCGCCGAACGGGGGAGCAGTACTTC.

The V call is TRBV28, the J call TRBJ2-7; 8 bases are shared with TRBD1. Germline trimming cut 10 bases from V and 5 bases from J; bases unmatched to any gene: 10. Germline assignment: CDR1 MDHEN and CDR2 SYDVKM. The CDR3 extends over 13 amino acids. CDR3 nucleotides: TGTGCCACCACCGGGACAGGCGGCCACGAGCAGTACTTC. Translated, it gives CATTGTGGHEQYF.

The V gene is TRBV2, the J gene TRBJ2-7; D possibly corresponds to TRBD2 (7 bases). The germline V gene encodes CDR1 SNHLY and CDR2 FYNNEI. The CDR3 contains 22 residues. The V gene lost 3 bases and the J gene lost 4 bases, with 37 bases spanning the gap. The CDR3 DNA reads TGTGCCAGCAGTGAGTACCCCTATGGGGGGCGGGAGAGGGGGGCCCAAAGATACGAGCAGTACTTC. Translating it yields CASSEYPYGGRERGAQRYEQYF.

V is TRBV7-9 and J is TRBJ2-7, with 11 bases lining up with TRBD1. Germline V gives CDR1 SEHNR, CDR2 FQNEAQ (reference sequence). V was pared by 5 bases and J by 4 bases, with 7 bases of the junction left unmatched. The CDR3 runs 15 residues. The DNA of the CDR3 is TGTGCCAGCAGCCCCGGACAGGGGGCTACGTACGAGCAGTACTTC. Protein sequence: CASSPGQGATYEQYF.